Following are 29 T cell receptor beta chains from one sample sequenced in a study of beta chain features in type 1 diabetes listed by TCRdb under 2018. Libraries were constructed by the immunoSEQ multiplex PCR assay. The High Capacity cDNA Reverse Transcription Kit was used to reverse transcribe all of the isolated RNA, meaning that expressed TCRB transcripts were what got sequenced. Held by TCRdb, this immuneACCESS table contains in-frame sequences only and omits some clones. Under half of the omission traces to an unresolved V gene where checked; the cause of the rest is unknown. Counted in this sample were under 200,000 clones; around 10% of them appeared once. In total, the top ten clones hold 0.45% to 0.6% of the sample. Their cognate antigens are unknown. General conclusions and limits of the study: In all four CD4+ subsets, TCRB CDR3 length was moderately but significantly shorter in type 1 diabetes patients.

Material: central memory CD4+ T cells from blood. These receptors were collected from a man aged 25 to 40 with type 1 diabetes.

CDR3 coding DNA: TGTGCCACCGAACGGGGGACTAGCGGGAAGGATACTAGCACAGATACGCAGTATTTT. It encodes CATERGTSGKDTSTDTQYF. The chain recombines TRBV10-3 with TRBJ2-3; 13 bases map to TRBD2. Germline V gene data show CDR1 as ENHRY and CDR2 as SYGVKD. V shed 10 bases and J 0 bases; nucleotides not matched to a gene: 16. The CDR3 runs to 19 residues.

This clone was counted only a few times. The chain links TRBV7-9 to TRBJ2-3; 11 nucleotides agree with TRBD1. V was clipped by 4 bases and J by 4 bases; unmatched bases: 7. Germline V lookup: CDR1 SEHNR, CDR2 FQNEAQ (reference sequence). This CDR3 region has 16 residues. CDR3 DNA sequence: TGTGCCAGCAGCTACCGGACAGGGGGCTACGCAGATACGCAGTATTTT. It is translated as CASSYRTGGYADTQYF.

In regard to this clone: This same CDR3 is encoded by further DNA sequences in the sample. The gene calls are TRBV7-9 and TRBJ2-7; D is unclear. The CDR3 runs to 13 residues. Germline V lookup: CDR1 SEHNR, CDR2 FQNEAQ (reference sequence). The V gene lost 1 base and the J gene lost 4 bases, with 8 bases spanning the gap. CDR3 protein: CASSLGGGYEQYF. The CDR3 coding sequence is TGTGCCAGCAGCTTAGGCGGTGGATACGAGCAGTACTTC.

This clone has just a few counts. V gene TRBV7-8 combines with J gene TRBJ2-7; 8 bases line up with TRBD2. Germline lookup yields CDR1 SGHVS and CDR2 FQNEAQ. CDR3 length: 15 amino acids. The ends lost 5 bases at V and 2 bases at J; junction bases unmatched: 8. CDR3 in amino acids: CASSRRIAGTYEQYF. CDR3 coding DNA: TGTGCCAGCAGCCGGAGGATAGCGGGAACCTACGAGCAGTACTTC.

J is TRBJ2-2 and V is TRBV5-1; 7 bases fit TRBD1. Trimming cost V 3 bases and J 1 base; bases outside gene matches: 6. The CDR3 spans 16 residues. CDR1 SGHRS and CDR2 YFSETQ come from the germline V gene. The CDR3, as DNA: TGCGCCAGCAGCTCTGGGACAGTTGTGAACACCGGGGAGCTGTTTTTT. Its translation: CASSSGTVVNTGELFF.

This clone showed up just once. The chain couples TRBV6-6 to TRBJ2-5; D not resolved. CDR3 length equals 11 residues. The germline V gene has CDR1 MNHNY and CDR2 SVGAGI (reference sequence). V lost 5 bases to trimming and J lost 8 bases, with 9 bases between them. CDR3 sequence (DNA): TGTGCCAGCAGTGCCCAGCGAACCCAGTACTTC. Its translation: CASSAQRTQYF.

This chain links TRBV6-6 with TRBJ2-7; 8 positions agree with TRBD1. The J segment lost 7 bases and the V segment lost 8 bases, leaving 4 bases of the junction unmatched. Germline CDR1 is MNHNY and CDR2 is SVGAGI (reference sequence). The CDR3 loop spans 11 amino acids. The DNA for the CDR3 is TGTGCCAGCGGTCGACAGGGGGAGCAGTACTTC. Its translation is CASGRQGEQYF.

This clone was detected a few times. The chain has TRBV11-2 and TRBJ2-1; tentatively, D is TRBD2 (5 bases). Germline V CDR1 and CDR2: SGHAT, FQNNGV. The CDR3 runs 12 residues. Trimming shortened V by 6 bases and J by 7 bases, and 10 bases separated the two germline ends. The CDR3 loop is CASRLGGNEQFF. The CDR3 nucleotides read TGTGCCAGCAGACTAGGCGGAAATGAGCAGTTCTTC.

This clone was observed a few times. The V call is TRBV19, the J call TRBJ1-5; unclear D gene. Germline V CDR1 and CDR2: LNHDA, SQIVND (reference sequence). Trimming removed 3 bases from V and 4 bases from J, with 16 bases in between. The CDR3 spans 16 residues. CDR3 sequence reads: CASSIRYRRFNQPQHF. CDR3 nucleotide sequence: TGTGCCAGTAGTATTCGGTACCGTCGATTTAATCAGCCCCAGCATTTT.

V and J are TRBV6-6 and TRBJ1-1, with 12 bases lining up with TRBD1. In germline, CDR1 is MNHNY, CDR2 SVGAGI (reference sequence). The CDR3 contains 15 residues. V lost 5 bases and J lost 6; bases outside the gene matches: 7. CDR3 loop: CASSGTGGSHSEAFF. CDR3 nucleotide sequence: TGTGCCAGCAGTGGGACAGGGGGCTCACATTCTGAAGCTTTCTTT.

This clone was seen only a few times. The V call is TRBV5-1, the J call TRBJ2-5; 10 bases fit TRBD2. Germline assignment: CDR1 SGHRS and CDR2 YFSETQ. There are 16 residues in the CDR3. The J segment lost 4 bases and the V segment lost 0 bases, leaving 6 bases of the junction unmatched. DNA of the CDR3: TGCGCCAGCAGCTTGGCGCCTAGCGGGAGCGGAGAGACCCAGTACTTC. Its translation: CASSLAPSGSGETQYF.

The genes are TRBV6-1 and TRBJ1-2; 8 nucleotides line up with TRBD1. The junction had 3 bases not matched to a gene; V was cut back by 6 bases and J by 6 bases. Germline CDR1 is MNHNS and CDR2 is SASEGT. The CDR3 sequence is 12 residues long. The CDR3 region is CASSKTGDGYTF. CDR3 bases: TGTGCCAGCAGCAAGACAGGGGATGGCTACACCTTC.

This clone was seen a handful of times. The chain uses TRBV6-1 and TRBJ2-5, with TRBD2 identical over 12 bases. The germline V gene has CDR1 MNHNS and CDR2 SASEGT. The CDR3 sequence is 14 residues long. The trim removed 6 bases at V and 5 bases at J, leaving 4 bases unmatched. As DNA, the CDR3 is TGTGCCAGCAGAGCCGGGACTAGCGGGGAGACCCAGTACTTC. Its protein product is CASRAGTSGETQYF.

This clone was detected a few times. The V gene is TRBV9, the J gene TRBJ2-7; no reliable D call. Germline values: CDR1 SGDLS, CDR2 YYNGEE. The CDR3 runs 14 residues. The V end was cut by 2 bases, the J end by 2 bases, with 11 bases between. CDR3 sequence reads: CASSVMSTPYEQYF. The CDR3 DNA follows: TGTGCCAGCAGCGTGATGAGTACGCCCTACGAGCAGTACTTC.

A few counts support this clone. This rearrangement joins TRBV2 to TRBJ2-1, with D possibly matching TRBD2 (5 bases). Germline CDR1 and CDR2: SNHLY and FYNNEI. The ends were cut back, 7 bases at V and 6 bases at J, with 13 bases in the middle. The CDR3 has 13 residues. The CDR3 DNA reads as TGTGCCAGCACGGCAGACTACTCCAATGAGCAGTTCTTC. Protein product: CASTADYSNEQFF.

J is TRBJ2-2 and V is TRBV7-9, with 8 bases fitting TRBD1. Germline CDR1 and CDR2: SEHNR and FQNEAQ (reference sequence). CDR3 length equals 14 residues. Trimming removed 0 bases from V and 13 bases from J; junction bases left unmatched: 7. CDR3: CASSLAAGGAVLFF. The CDR3 DNA reads as TGTGCCAGCAGCTTAGCGGCAGGGGGCGCGGTGCTGTTTTTT.

The V call is TRBV19, the J call TRBJ2-5; the match to TRBD2 covers 9 bases. The ends lost 5 bases at V and 5 bases at J; junction bases unmatched: 12. CDR3 size: 16 residues. Germline lookup yields CDR1 LNHDA and CDR2 SQIVND (reference sequence). CDR3: CASSLISGGRGETQYF. CDR3 in DNA: TGTGCCAGTAGTCTTATCTCTGGCGGGAGGGGTGAGACCCAGTACTTC.

In this sample, this clone turned up a few times. This chain uses TRBV20-1 with TRBJ1-2; TRBD1 might be the D (5 bases). CDR1 is DFQATT, CDR2 SNEGSKA, per germline (reference sequence). There are 11 residues in the CDR3. V shed 4 bases and J shed 2 bases, with 5 bases lying between them. This chain's CDR3 is CSAKGNYGYTF. The CDR3 DNA follows: TGCAGTGCTAAGGGGAACTATGGCTACACCTTC.

This chain uses TRBV6-1 with TRBJ2-1, with a tentative D call TRBD2 (5 bases). In germline, CDR1 is MNHNS, CDR2 SASEGT. The CDR3 covers 15 residues. V was shortened by 6 bases and J by 5 bases, with 17 bases between the two germline ends. This CDR3 reads CASRRGLAGDNEQFF. The CDR3 nucleotides are TGTGCCAGCAGGAGAGGGCTAGCTGGAGACAATGAGCAGTTCTTC.

This clone was counted only a few times. This chain connects TRBV5-4 to TRBJ2-5; TRBD1 agrees at 9 bases. Near its end, the DNA agrees better with TRBJ2-7, so the J call may be wrong. The CDR3 spans 14 residues. Germline values: CDR1 SGHNT, CDR2 YYREEE (reference sequence). The CDR3 DNA follows: TGTGCCAGCAGCCCTCCGGACAGGGGTGCCGAGCAGTACTTC. Its protein product is CASSPPDRGAEQYF.

The CDR3 spells CASSPDRLNTEAFF. The CDR3 bases are TGTGCCAGCAGTCCGGACAGGTTGAACACTGAAGCTTTCTTT. V usage is TRBV2 and J usage is TRBJ1-1, with 7 bases identical to TRBD1. This CDR3 is 14 amino acids long. The junction had 3 bases not matched to a gene; V was cut back by 5 bases and J by 0 bases. Per germline, CDR1 SNHLY and CDR2 FYNNEI.

This clone was observed a handful of times. The gene calls are TRBV7-9 and TRBJ2-7; TRBD1 matches 7 bases. This CDR3 region has 16 residues. Germline loops: CDR1 SEHNR, CDR2 FQNEAQ (reference sequence). After removal of 5 bases from V and 1 base from J, the junction contained 11 bases not matched to a gene. The CDR3 is CASSDPGQSSSYEQYF. For the CDR3, the DNA is TGTGCCAGCAGCGACCCGGGACAGTCTTCTTCCTACGAGCAGTACTTC. The full variable domain, its missing parts supplied by reference TRBV7-9 and TRBJ2-7, is DTGVSQNPRHKITKRGQNVTFRCDPISEHNRLYWYRQTLGQGPEFLTYFQNEAQLEKSRLLSDRFSAERPKGSFSTLEIQRTEQGDSAMYLCASSDPGQSSSYEQYFGPGTRLTVT.

The chain combines TRBV28 with TRBJ1-5; D unclear. Germline V gene data show CDR1 as MDHEN and CDR2 as SYDVKM. This CDR3 has 13 residues. The germline V and J ends were trimmed by 5 bases and 3 bases, with 8 bases remaining between them. This CDR3 reads CASSPKLNQPQHF. DNA for the CDR3: TGTGCCAGCAGTCCGAAACTCAATCAGCCCCAGCATTTT.

This clone appeared a few times. This chain connects TRBV6-5 to TRBJ2-7, with TRBD2 identical over 7 bases. The CDR3 length is 13 residues. The J segment lost 2 bases and the V segment lost 7 bases, leaving 5 bases of the junction unmatched. Germline CDR1 reads MNHEY; CDR2 reads SVGAGI. The CDR3: CASTASGTYEQYF. The CDR3 DNA is TGTGCCAGCACCGCTAGCGGTACCTACGAGCAGTACTTC.

This clone was detected a few times. This chain connects TRBV10-3 to TRBJ2-1, with 8 nucleotides matching TRBD2. J gave up 0 bases and V 3 bases, and 4 bases lay outside the gene matches. The CDR3 is 16 residues long. In germline, CDR1 is ENHRY, CDR2 SYGVKD. The CDR3 loop is CAISDTAGGSYNEQFF. DNA for the CDR3: TGTGCCATCAGTGACACCGCGGGGGGCTCCTACAATGAGCAGTTCTTC.

A few counts support this clone. The chain couples TRBV30 to TRBJ1-2, with D unclear. The CDR3 is 13 residues long. V was clipped by 1 base and J by 2 bases, with 8 bases between them. Looked up from germline, CDR1 is GTSNPN and CDR2 is SVGIG (reference sequence). The CDR3 DNA reads as TGTGCCTGGAGTGCCGACTGGAACTATGGCTACACCTTC. Protein sequence: CAWSADWNYGYTF. Filled out from reference TRBV30 and TRBJ1-2, the complete variable domain reads SQTIHQWPATLVQPVGSPLSLECTVEGTSNPNLYWYRQAAGRGLQLLFYSVGIGQISSEVPQNLSASRPQDRQFILSSKKLLLSDSGFYLCAWSADWNYGYTFGSGTRLTVV.

This clone was counted between two and nine times. V gene TRBV30 combines with J gene TRBJ2-7, with 10 bases lining up with TRBD2. Germline-derived CDR1 and CDR2 are GTSNPN and SVGIG (reference sequence). J lost 0 bases, V lost 0 bases, and 5 bases had no gene match. This CDR3 region has 16 residues. Written as DNA, the CDR3 is TGTGCCTGGAGTGTACCCTGGACTAGCGGCTCCTACGAGCAGTACTTC. It translates to CAWSVPWTSGSYEQYF.

This clone was counted a few times. This sequence joins TRBV7-2 and TRBJ1-1; no clear D. Trimming pared 8 bases from V and 2 bases from J, leaving 12 bases between. Germline CDR1 reads SGHTA; CDR2 reads FQGNSA. The CDR3 consists of 13 residues. The CDR3 DNA is TGTGCCAGCCTCCCGGGGATCAACACTGAAGCTTTCTTT. This translates into CASLPGINTEAFF. The variable domain in full, with the rest retrieved from reference TRBV7-2 and TRBJ1-1, is GAGVSQSPSNKVTEKGKDVELRCDPISGHTALYWYRQSLGQGLEFLIYFQGNSAPDKSGLPSDRFSAERTGGSVSTLTIQRTQQEDSAVYLCASLPGINTEAFFGQGTRLTVV.

The chain uses TRBV11-3 and TRBJ2-1; TRBD1 is a possible D gene (6 bases). The CDR3 spans 12 residues. Germline V gene sequence: CDR1 SGHNT, CDR2 YENEEA. Trimming pared 8 bases from V and 6 bases from J, leaving 11 bases between. The CDR3 sequence: CASGGRSNEQFF. In DNA, the CDR3 is TGTGCCAGCGGGGGCAGATCCAATGAGCAGTTCTTC.